Detailed here is one T cell receptor (beta chain). This sample was taken from a study of blood T cell repertoires in COVID-19. At the level of the study: Material from acute and convalescent COVID-19 was sourced from the United States, Italy and Spain. Sources were T cells, B-cell-depleted T cells, or PBMCs; the material itself was cDNA or gDNA.

In the study's own analysis: Reference gene primer amplification yielded estimated nucleated cell counts. Libraries were prepared by immunoSEQ multiplex PCR; TCRdb keeps only in-frame clonotypes and omits some of them. For V, J and clone size, that table is used; D and trimming come from the DNA. The sample carries some 110,000 clones, about four fifths recorded once. The CDR3 loop spans 12 amino acids. The germline V and J ends were trimmed by 3 bases and 5 bases, with 8 bases remaining between them. The germline gives CDR1 SGHTS, CDR2 YDEGEE. What was sequenced was peripheral blood. The sequence was collected from a woman aged 70 to 79 with acute or convalescent COVID-19. This rearrangement joins TRBV5-8 to TRBJ1-2, with D hard to call. Here the CDR3 reads CASSYINYGYTF. The CDR3, as DNA: TGTGCCAGCAGCTACATCAATTATGGCTACACCTTC.